The 31 T cell receptor beta chains listed next were all sequenced from one sample in a study of CD8+ T cells in alopecia areata. Reverse transcription of extracted RNA yielded cDNA, which provided the sequencing template. Repertoires were generated with immunoSEQ multiplex PCR, while TCRdb's copy carries only in-frame clones and drops some. The table lists about 200,000 clones, 64% of them singletons. Treatment meaning: oral pan-JAK inhibitor, 5-10 mg twice daily. The sample was CD4+ T cells sorted from blood, taken at week 49, from a patient treated with tofacitinib. These receptors came from a human donor with alopecia areata.

This clone was counted many times. Other DNA sequences in this specimen translate into the identical CDR3. The chain recombines TRBV7-2 with TRBJ1-3; tentatively, D is TRBD1 (5 bases). Germline assignment: CDR1 SGHTA and CDR2 FQGNSA. This CDR3 has 13 amino acids. Trimming removed 4 bases at V and 4 bases at J, with 8 bases between. The CDR3 DNA reads as TGTGCCAGCAGCTCTTCAGGGGGAAACACCATATATTTT. Translation gives CASSSSGGNTIYF. Full variable domain (missing parts from reference TRBV7-2 and TRBJ1-3): GAGVSQSPSNKVTEKGKDVELRCDPISGHTALYWYRQSLGQGLEFLIYFQGNSAPDKSGLPSDRFSAERTGGSVSTLTIQRTQQEDSAVYLCASSSSGGNTIYFGEGSWLTVV.

This clone was observed a single time. CDR3 nucleotides: TGCAGCGCCAGGGGCACCTCTGAAGCTTTCTTT. This encodes CSARGTSEAFF. J is TRBJ1-1 and V is TRBV29-1; a weak D match, TRBD1 (6 bases). The CDR3 spans 11 residues. Germline CDR1 SQVTM, CDR2 ANQGSEA. The V end was cut by 7 bases, the J end by 6 bases, with 12 bases between. The full variable domain, completed using reference TRBV29-1 and TRBJ1-1, is SAVISQKPSRDICQRGTSLTIQCQVDSQVTMMFWYRQQPGQSLTLIATANQGSEATYESGFVIDKFPISRPNLTFSTLTVSNMSPEDSSIYLCSARGTSEAFFGQGTRLTVV.

V usage is TRBV25-1 and J usage is TRBJ1-5; TRBD1 agrees at 8 bases. The germline CDR1 and CDR2 sequences are MGHDK and SYGVNS. This CDR3 comprises 14 residues. After removal of 1 base from V and 6 bases from J, the junction contained 2 bases not matched to a gene. This CDR3 is CASSEWDRSQPQHF. In DNA form, the CDR3 reads TGTGCCAGCAGTGAATGGGACAGGAGTCAGCCCCAGCATTTT.

The V gene is TRBV11-2, the J gene TRBJ2-7, with 8 bases fitting TRBD1. This CDR3 is 15 amino acids long. From germline, CDR1 is SGHAT and CDR2 FQNNGV. V shed 5 bases, J shed 0 bases, and the junction held 6 bases outside the gene matches. The CDR3 here is CASSRTGMSSYEQYF. DNA of the CDR3: TGTGCCAGCAGCCGGACAGGGATGAGCTCCTACGAGCAGTACTTC. The full variable domain, its missing parts supplied by reference TRBV11-2 and TRBJ2-7, is EAGVAQSPRYKIIEKRQSVAFWCNPISGHATLYWYQQILGQGPKLLIQFQNNGVVDDSQLPKDRFSAERLKGVDSTLKIQPAKLEDSAVYLCASSRTGMSSYEQYFGPGTRLTVT.

The chain joins TRBV12-5 to TRBJ1-5, with TRBD1 matching over 11 bases. From germline, CDR1 is LGHNT and CDR2 FRNRAP. CDR3 length: 15 amino acids. Trimming at V came to 6 bases and at J to 4 bases, leaving 5 bases not matched to a gene. This CDR3 reads CASGKGQGDNQPQHF. Here the CDR3 DNA reads TGTGCTAGTGGGAAGGGACAGGGGGATAATCAGCCCCAGCATTTT.

V usage is TRBV29-1 and J usage is TRBJ1-2; weak D call: TRBD1 (5 bases). This CDR3 is built from 13 residues. With 8 bases removed from V and 0 bases from J, the gap between germline ends came to 13 bases. Germline V gives CDR1 SQVTM, CDR2 ANQGSEA. This CDR3 is CSIRQTTNYGYTF. DNA for the CDR3: TGCAGCATACGACAGACCACTAACTATGGCTACACCTTC.

This sequence joins TRBV30 and TRBJ1-1, with 8 bases that match TRBD1. V lost 0 bases, J lost 6 bases, and 9 bases stayed unmatched. This CDR3 is 15 amino acids long. Germline V gives CDR1 GTSNPN, CDR2 SVGIG (reference sequence). This chain's CDR3 is CAWSVEQGVYAEAFF. The CDR3 nucleotides are TGTGCCTGGAGTGTGGAACAGGGGGTTTACGCTGAAGCTTTCTTT.

This clone was seen more than once but under ten times. V is TRBV29-1 and J is TRBJ2-7; no definite D call. V lost 2 bases and J 1 base, leaving 9 bases between the germline ends. This CDR3 is built from 13 residues. Per the germline V gene, CDR1 is SQVTM and CDR2 is ANQGSEA. The CDR3 here is CSVESTGSYEQYF. The CDR3 DNA sequence: TGCAGCGTTGAATCTACTGGTTCCTACGAGCAGTACTTC.

The chain uses TRBV20-1 and TRBJ2-1; TRBD1 aligns across 9 bases. This CDR3 region has 11 residues. Germline CDR1 and CDR2: DFQATT and SNEGSKA (reference sequence). V lost 6 bases and J lost 15; bases outside the gene matches: 9. The CDR3 spells CSAPVGQGRFF. Here the CDR3 DNA reads TGCAGTGCCCCGGTGGGACAGGGTCGGTTCTTC.

The chain employs TRBV30 and TRBJ2-7; a possible D gene is TRBD1 (5 bases). CDR3 length: 13 residues. The V and J ends lost 5 bases and 5 bases respectively, with 16 bases between them. Germline CDR1 and CDR2: GTSNPN and SVGIG (reference sequence). Here the CDR3 reads CAWYLRGRDEQYF. The CDR3 DNA sequence: TGTGCCTGGTACTTAAGGGGTAGAGACGAGCAGTACTTC.

This clone was recorded a few times. This chain connects TRBV29-1 to TRBJ1-4; 8 bases agree with TRBD1. CDR1 and CDR2 from the germline V gene are SQVTM and ANQGSEA. V shed 7 bases, J shed 4 bases, and the junction held 5 bases outside the gene matches. This CDR3 contains 13 residues. CDR3 sequence: CSGTGSGNEKLFF. The CDR3 DNA follows: TGCAGCGGGACAGGGTCCGGTAATGAAAAACTGTTTTTT.

V usage is TRBV2 and J usage is TRBJ2-1, with D hard to call. This CDR3 has 14 residues. Trimming cost V 0 bases and J 9 bases, with 12 bases left between them. Looked up from germline, CDR1 is SNHLY and CDR2 is FYNNEI. CDR3 protein: CASSEALLRGEQFF. The CDR3 region has the DNA TGTGCCAGCAGTGAAGCGCTTCTCAGAGGTGAGCAGTTCTTC.

The chain employs TRBV27 and TRBJ1-1; no firm D call. This CDR3 region has 13 residues. CDR1 is MNHEY and CDR2 is SMNVEV in the germline V gene (reference sequence). V was pared by 7 bases and J by 4 bases, with 13 bases between. The CDR3 protein is CASIRVPGTEAFF. DNA of the CDR3: TGTGCCAGCATTAGAGTACCGGGCACTGAAGCTTTCTTT.

The V and J genes are TRBV5-1 and TRBJ2-3, with D maybe TRBD2 (7 bases). This CDR3 is 16 amino acids long. Trimming shortened V by 0 bases and J by 2 bases, and 13 bases separated the two germline ends. Germline assignment: CDR1 SGHRS and CDR2 YFSETQ. The CDR3 here is CASSLGRGASTDTQYF. In DNA, the CDR3 is TGCGCCAGCAGCTTGGGCCGGGGGGCCTCCACAGATACGCAGTATTTT.

This chain links TRBV25-1 with TRBJ2-7, with 7 nucleotides matching TRBD1. V was pared by 4 bases and J by 9 bases, with 12 bases of the junction left unmatched. Germline CDR1 MGHDK, CDR2 SYGVNS. The CDR3 covers 14 residues. CDR3 region: CASSVTGVIRAQYF. CDR3 sequence (DNA): TGTGCCAGCAGTGTAACAGGGGTCATAAGGGCGCAGTACTTC.

The chain links TRBV11-2 to TRBJ2-2; 7 bases align to TRBD2. Germline loops: CDR1 SGHAT, CDR2 FQNNGV. This CDR3 has 14 residues. V was pared by 7 bases and J by 2 bases, with 4 bases of the junction left unmatched. CDR3 sequence reads: CASNAGVNTGELFF. The CDR3 DNA sequence: TGTGCCAGCAACGCGGGGGTAAACACCGGGGAGCTGTTTTTT. The full variable domain, its missing parts supplied by reference TRBV11-2 and TRBJ2-2, is EAGVAQSPRYKIIEKRQSVAFWCNPISGHATLYWYQQILGQGPKLLIQFQNNGVVDDSQLPKDRFSAERLKGVDSTLKIQPAKLEDSAVYLCASNAGVNTGELFFGEGSRLTVL.

A few counts support this clone. As DNA, the CDR3 is TGCAGCGTCGCCGTTGGCCGGGGACAGCCCCAGCATTTT. Its protein is CSVAVGRGQPQHF. The chain employs TRBV29-1 and TRBJ1-5; D gene uncertain. This CDR3 is built from 13 residues. V gave up 6 bases and J gave up 7 bases, with 16 bases separating them. Germline lookup yields CDR1 SQVTM and CDR2 ANQGSEA.

The chain carries TRBV7-3 and TRBJ2-2, with 8 positions matching TRBD2. Germline CDR1 SGHTA, CDR2 FQGTGA. With V trimmed by 4 bases and J by 2 bases, 9 bases remained unmatched. CDR3 length: 17 amino acids. The CDR3 DNA reads TGTGCCAGCAGCTCGAGCGGAGCGGGGGTTAACACCGGGGAGCTGTTTTTT. Protein sequence: CASSSSGAGVNTGELFF.

The genes are TRBV9 and TRBJ2-7; tentatively, D is TRBD2 (5 bases). V shed 3 bases and J shed 6 bases, with 16 bases lying between them. This CDR3 is 14 amino acids long. CDR1 is SGDLS, CDR2 YYNGEE, per germline. CDR3 amino acids: CASSARVGVSEQYF. The CDR3 DNA reads TGTGCCAGCAGCGCCCGGGTCGGGGTAAGCGAGCAGTACTTC.

The V call is TRBV5-1, the J call TRBJ1-1; possible D gene TRBD1, 5 bases. CDR1 and CDR2 (germline): SGHRS, YFSETQ. V lost 4 bases to trimming and J lost 0 bases, with 10 bases between them. The CDR3 extends over 14 amino acids. This chain's CDR3 is CASSGDSMNTEAFF. CDR3 DNA sequence: TGCGCCAGCAGCGGTGACAGCATGAACACTGAAGCTTTCTTT.

The chain combines TRBV29-1 with TRBJ2-2, with D hard to call. V dropped 2 bases and J dropped 1 base, with 11 bases sitting between them. Per the germline V gene, CDR1 is SQVTM and CDR2 is ANQGSEA. CDR3 length: 15 amino acids. CDR3 loop: CSVEPLLGNTGELFF. For the CDR3, the DNA is TGCAGCGTTGAACCCCTTCTAGGGAACACCGGGGAGCTGTTTTTT.

The V and J genes are TRBV7-2 and TRBJ1-1; D gene ambiguous. Germline CDR1 is SGHTA and CDR2 is FQGNSA. This CDR3 spans 14 amino acids. V lost 1 base to trimming and J lost 6 bases, with 12 bases between them. The CDR3 bases are TGTGCCAGCAGCTTAGTGGCAGCCCGGGCTGAAGCTTTCTTT. Translating it yields CASSLVAARAEAFF.

V usage is TRBV30 and J usage is TRBJ1-4; 7 bases match TRBD1. This CDR3 region has 14 residues. In germline, CDR1 is GTSNPN, CDR2 SVGIG (reference sequence). The V gene end was trimmed by 1 base and the J gene end by 8 bases; junction bases not matched to a gene: 7. The CDR3 DNA sequence: TGTGCCTGGAGTGAAGGGGACAGCAGAGAAAAACTGTTTTTT. Its protein product is CAWSEGDSREKLFF.

V usage is TRBV10-2 and J usage is TRBJ1-2; D might be TRBD1 (6 bases). From germline, CDR1 is WSHSY and CDR2 SAAADI. The CDR3 sequence is 14 residues long. V lost 7 bases and J 8 bases, leaving 20 bases between the germline ends. CDR3 sequence reads: CASTQEGGLQGYTF. CDR3 bases: TGCGCCAGCACCCAGGAAGGGGGGCTACAAGGCTACACCTTC.

The chain recombines TRBV7-9 with TRBJ1-6, with 7 nucleotides matching TRBD1. Losses at the gene ends were 0 bases for V and 8 bases for J; bases not matched to a gene: 7. There are 16 residues in the CDR3. Germline V gene sequence: CDR1 SEHNR, CDR2 FQNEAQ (reference sequence). The CDR3 DNA sequence: TGTGCCAGCAGCTTAGCGCAGGGCAGGGGGGATTCACCCCTCCACTTT. Residues: CASSLAQGRGDSPLHF.

This clone was counted only a few times. The rearrangement links TRBV15 to TRBJ1-5; D is unresolved. CDR3 length: 14 amino acids. The germline V and J ends were trimmed by 2 bases and 7 bases, with 12 bases remaining between them. In germline, CDR1 is LNHNV, CDR2 YYDKDF (reference sequence). Here the CDR3 reads CATSRPDHGQPQHF. The CDR3 DNA reads TGTGCCACCAGCAGACCGGACCATGGGCAGCCCCAGCATTTT.

This clone was picked up one time. The chain joins TRBV30 to TRBJ1-2; no clear D. Per germline, CDR1 GTSNPN and CDR2 SVGIG (reference sequence). V was cut by 0 bases and J by 6 bases, with 8 bases left in between. This CDR3 is 12 amino acids long. CDR3 nucleotides: TGTGCCTGGAGTGTAAGTTCGCATGGCTACACCTTC. Protein: CAWSVSSHGYTF.

Relative to its sample, this clone is medium-sized (0.01 to 0.1%). The chain recombines TRBV7-2 with TRBJ2-7; 8 bases fit TRBD2. Germline values: CDR1 SGHTA, CDR2 FQGNSA. There are 13 residues in the CDR3. The J segment lost 4 bases and the V segment lost 1 base, leaving 0 bases of the junction unmatched. The CDR3 DNA reads as TGTGCCAGCAGCTTAGTAGCGGGGTACGAGCAGTACTTC. It is translated as CASSLVAGYEQYF.

The CDR3 nucleotides are TGTGCCAGCAGCCCCGGGACACCTCCCAATACGCAGTATTTT. Residues: CASSPGTPPNTQYF. The genes are TRBV9 and TRBJ2-3; perhaps TRBD1 as D (6 bases). Germline V gene sequence: CDR1 SGDLS, CDR2 YYNGEE. V was shortened by 4 bases and J by 7 bases, with 16 bases between the two germline ends. The CDR3 length is 14 residues.

The chain is built from TRBV30 and TRBJ1-6, with D possibly being TRBD1 (5 bases). Germline V CDR1 and CDR2: GTSNPN, SVGIG (reference sequence). Deletions cut 3 bases from V and 8 bases from J, with 17 bases between. CDR3 length: 15 residues. Written as DNA, the CDR3 is TGTGCCTGGAGATCGGAAACCTCACAGGATTCACCCCTCCACTTT. This sequence encodes CAWRSETSQDSPLHF.

The DNA for the CDR3 is TGTGCCAGCAGCCAGGTGATTGCCCCCAATCAGCCCCAGCATTTT. This codes for CASSQVIAPNQPQHF. The chain is built from TRBV6-1 and TRBJ1-5; no reliable D call. Germline assignment: CDR1 MNHNS and CDR2 SASEGT. The V end was cut by 6 bases, the J end by 3 bases, with 15 bases between. The length of the CDR3 is 15 residues.